What follows are 9 T cell receptor beta chains derived from one specimen sequenced in a study of a mutant IDH1 vaccine in newly diagnosed glioma. Sequencing was performed with immunoSEQ multiplex PCR; in TCRdb, only in-frame clones are kept and a portion is missing. Of 25,000 to 35,000 clones listed, about 80% are singletons. These receptors are not linked to any known antigen. The time point: week 47, end of study. Topical imiquimod was applied with each vaccine dose, which held 300 ug of mutant IDH1 20-mer peptide. Material: PBMCs, obtained from a glioma patient whose treatment included an IDH1 peptide vaccine. The receptors derive from a man aged 25-45 years with glioma.

V and J are TRBV9 and TRBJ1-4; 8 bases are a match to TRBD1. Germline assignment: CDR1 SGDLS and CDR2 YYNGEE. This CDR3 has 14 amino acids. V dropped 1 base and J dropped 5; count of bases not matched to a gene: 1. Here the CDR3 reads CASSVQGANEKLFF. DNA for the CDR3: TGTGCCAGCAGCGTACAGGGGGCGAATGAAAAACTGTTTTTT.

The chain uses TRBV14 and TRBJ2-2; 9 positions agree with TRBD1. The CDR3 loop spans 15 amino acids. Unmatched junction bases numbered 5, after V lost 6 bases and J lost 3 bases. CDR1 is SGHDN, CDR2 FVKESK, per germline. CDR3 in amino acids: CASSPGQGDTGELFF. In nucleotides, the CDR3 is TGTGCCAGCAGTCCGGGACAGGGCGACACCGGGGAGCTGTTTTTT. Based on the CDR3 plus reference TRBV14 and TRBJ2-2, the full variable domain is EAGVTQFPSHSVIEKGQTVTLRCDPISGHDNLYWYRRVMGKEIKFLLHFVKESKQDESGMPNNRFLAERTGGTYSTLKVQPAELEDSGVYFCASSPGQGDTGELFFGEGSRLTVL.

This chain links TRBV12-1 with TRBJ1-1. TRBV12-1 is a known pseudogene. The CDR3 is 12 amino acids. The CDR3: CASSWEGQEAFF. The CDR3 DNA sequence: TGTGCCAGCAGCTGGGAGGGACAGGAAGCTTTCTTT.

The V and J genes are TRBV6-1 and TRBJ2-3; D call uncertain. The ends were cut back, 2 bases at V and 3 bases at J, with 6 bases in the middle. Germline CDR1 and CDR2: MNHNS and SASEGT. There are 13 residues in the CDR3. The CDR3 region is CASSEPWTDTQYF. CDR3 nucleotide sequence: TGTGCCAGCAGTGAACCATGGACAGATACGCAGTATTTT.

The chain has TRBV4-1 and TRBJ1-6; D perhaps matches TRBD1 (5 bases). Trimming shortened V by 0 bases and J by 2 bases, and 14 bases separated the two germline ends. CDR3 length: 18 residues. Germline V gene data show CDR1 as MGHRA and CDR2 as YSYEKL. The DNA for the CDR3 is TGCGCCAGCAGCCAAGATTCCCCAGGGCCGACCTATAATTCACCCCTCCACTTT. Its protein is CASSQDSPGPTYNSPLHF.

The rearrangement uses TRBV5-8 and TRBJ2-7, with D perhaps TRBD1 or TRBD2 (5 bases each). Germline V gene sequence: CDR1 SGHTS, CDR2 YDEGEE. This CDR3 region has 12 residues. V was cut by 2 bases and J by 7 bases, with 10 bases left in between. DNA of the CDR3: TGTGCCAGCAGCTTTGGGACCGGGGAGCAGTACTTC. As protein: CASSFGTGEQYF.

This clone ranks as hyperexpanded. The chain carries TRBV6-1 and TRBJ1-2; 7 bases are shared with TRBD1. Losses at the gene ends were 3 bases for V and 6 bases for J; bases not matched to a gene: 10. The CDR3 sequence is 15 residues long. The V gene's germline CDR1 is MNHNS and CDR2 SASEGT. CDR3 loop: CASSDGPRGRDGYTF. CDR3 DNA: TGTGCCAGCAGTGATGGCCCTAGGGGGCGCGATGGCTACACCTTC.

In DNA form, the CDR3 reads TGTGCCAGCAGCGGTCAGGGGAGTAAGGCGAGAGAGACCCAGTACTTC. It codes for CASSGQGSKARETQYF. The rearrangement uses TRBV7-2 and TRBJ2-5; weak D call: TRBD1 (6 bases). Germline-derived CDR1 and CDR2 are SGHTA and FQGNSA. The ends were cut back, 5 bases at V and 4 bases at J, with 20 bases in the middle. CDR3 length: 16 amino acids.

The CDR3 nucleotides read TGTGCCAGCAGCCCTGGGACACTTTTGTACGAGCAGTACTTC. Protein sequence: CASSPGTLLYEQYF. The chain couples TRBV5-5 to TRBJ2-7; possible D gene TRBD1, 6 bases. Trimming pared 4 bases from V and 4 bases from J, leaving 15 bases between. Germline V gene lookup returns CDR1 SGHKS and CDR2 YYEKEE (reference sequence). The CDR3 is 14 residues long.